This entry is about one TCR beta chain. Its antigen remains unknown. Researchers attached unique molecular identifiers to individual cDNA molecules. TCRdb used MiXCR to reprocess the 5' RACE reads, holding one entry per CDR3 protein. The repertoire has approximately 69,000 distinct CDR3 sequences, roughly 11% of them found once; the top ten carry about 6%. This record belongs to a study of early T cells in non-severe SARS-CoV-2 infection. Overall study findings and caveats: Missing private and CD4 specificities, VDJdb matching favored anti-spike CD8 responses.

This sample comprised whole blood, obtained at baseline. This TCR was recovered from an adult who was a healthcare worker with PCR-confirmed SARS-CoV-2 infection or an uninfected control (not recorded which).

CDR3 in amino acids: CSVSGPGTEDEKLFF. DNA of the CDR3: TGCAGCGTTTCTGGGCCCGGGACAGAGGATGAAAAACTGTTTTTT. The rearrangement joins TRBV29-1 to TRBJ1-4; 7 bases are a match to TRBD1. From germline, CDR1 is SQVTM and CDR2 ANQGSEA. The CDR3 is 15 residues long. J was trimmed by 6 bases and V by 5 bases; bases with no gene match: 12.